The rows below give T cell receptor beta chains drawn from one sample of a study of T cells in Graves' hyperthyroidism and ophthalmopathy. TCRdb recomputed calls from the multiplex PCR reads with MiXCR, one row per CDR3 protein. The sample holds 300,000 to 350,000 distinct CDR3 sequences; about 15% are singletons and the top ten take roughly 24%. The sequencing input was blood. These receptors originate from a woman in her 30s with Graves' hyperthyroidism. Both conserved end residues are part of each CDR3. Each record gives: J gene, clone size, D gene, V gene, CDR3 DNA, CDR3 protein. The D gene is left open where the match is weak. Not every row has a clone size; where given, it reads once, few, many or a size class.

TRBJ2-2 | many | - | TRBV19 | TGTGCCAGTAGTACCCCCCAGGGTGCGTACACCGGGGAGCTGTTTTTT | CASSTPQGAYTGELFF
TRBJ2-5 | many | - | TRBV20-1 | TGCAGTGCTAGAGCGGGAATACCCCTAGAGACCCAGTACTTC | CSARAGIPLETQYF
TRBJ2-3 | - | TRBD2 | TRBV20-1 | TGCAGTGCTAGACGTCCGGGACTAGCGGGCACAGATACGCAGTATTTT | CSARRPGLAGTDTQYF
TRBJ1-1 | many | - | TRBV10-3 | TGTGCCACCGTAGGCTCTACCAGGGGCACTGAAGCTTTCTTT | CATVGSTRGTEAFF
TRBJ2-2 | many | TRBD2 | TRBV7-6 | TGTGCCAGCAGCCCCGAGGCTGGGCTAGCGGGAGGAGCCGGGGAGCTGTTTTTT | CASSPEAGLAGGAGELFF
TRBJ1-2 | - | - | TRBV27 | TGTGCCAGCAGCTCCGGGAGGGCCTATGGCTACACCTTC | CASSSGRAYGYTF
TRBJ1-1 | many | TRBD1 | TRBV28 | TGTGCCAGCAGTTGGGGGAGGACAGGGGCCGGGAACACTGAAGCTTTCTTT | CASSWGRTGAGNTEAFF
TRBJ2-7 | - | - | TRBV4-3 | TGCGCCAGCAGTAAGAGCTTAGCGGAAATACTCTACGAGCAGTACTTC | CASSKSLAEILYEQYF
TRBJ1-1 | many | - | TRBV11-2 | TGTGCCAGCAGCTCTATTATGAACACTGAAGCTTTCTTT | CASSSIMNTEAFF
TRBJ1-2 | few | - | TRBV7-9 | TGTGCCGGCAGCAAACTGGGGACAACTAACTATGGCTACACCTTC | CAGSKLGTTNYGYTF
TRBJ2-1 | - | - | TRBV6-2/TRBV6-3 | TGTGCCAGCAGTAAAAACAATGAGCAGTTCTTC | CASSKNNEQFF
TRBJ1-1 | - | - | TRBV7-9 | TGTGCCAGCAGCAAGGGGACGGGGGAACCTGAAGCTTTCTTT | CASSKGTGEPEAFF
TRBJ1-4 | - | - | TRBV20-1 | TGCAGTGTATGGGGACCGTCGAATGAAAAACTGTTTTTT | CSVWGPSNEKLFF
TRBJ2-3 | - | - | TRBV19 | TGTGCCAGTCAAACTGCAGATACGCAGTATTTT | CASQTADTQYF
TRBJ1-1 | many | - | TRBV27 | TGTGCCAGCAGTTTATCGTCTGTTTTGGGGGGAGAAGCTTTCTTT | CASSLSSVLGGEAFF
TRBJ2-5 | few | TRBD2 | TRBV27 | TGTGCCAGCAGTCACGGACTAGCGGGAGGGTTCCAAGAGACCCAGTACTTC | CASSHGLAGGFQETQYF
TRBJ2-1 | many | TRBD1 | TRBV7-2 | TGTGCCAGCAGCTTAGACAGGGGGACATACAATGAGCAGTTCTTC | CASSLDRGTYNEQFF
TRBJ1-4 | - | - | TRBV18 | TGTGCCAGCTCACGTAGGGACGGTCTTAATGAAAAACTGTTTTTT | CASSRRDGLNEKLFF
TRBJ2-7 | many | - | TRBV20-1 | TGCAGTGCTAGGGGGGCCACCTACGAGCAGTACTTC | CSARGATYEQYF
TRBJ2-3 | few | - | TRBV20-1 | TGCAGTGCTAGTCGACTCGGGACTTTCGCGAATACGCAGTATTTT | CSASRLGTFANTQYF
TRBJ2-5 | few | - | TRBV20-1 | TGCAGTGCTAGAGATGTGGGGTCACCGGGGGAGACCCAGTACTTC | CSARDVGSPGETQYF
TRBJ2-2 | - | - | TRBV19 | TGTGCCAGTAGTATGGGGGGGGCAGGAACCGGGGAGCTGTTTTTT | CASSMGGAGTGELFF
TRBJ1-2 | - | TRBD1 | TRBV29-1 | TGCAGCGACAGGGGACAGGGAGGTGGCTACACCTTC | CSDRGQGGGYTF
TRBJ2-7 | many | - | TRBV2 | TGTGCCAGCAGTGCATCCCTTATCATGGTTGAGCAGTACTTC | CASSASLIMVEQYF
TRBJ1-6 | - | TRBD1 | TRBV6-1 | TGTGCCACGAGAAGGACAGGGTTGAATTCACCCCTCCACTTT | CATRRTGLNSPLHF
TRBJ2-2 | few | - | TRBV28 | TGTGCCAGCGGGCCGAGGGAGCTGTTTTTT | CASGPRELFF